A selection of T cell receptor beta chains follows, all from one sample in a study of CD8 T cells in ankylosing spondylitis. TCRdb passed the 5' RACE reads through MiXCR, listing each CDR3 protein once. The table has hundreds of thousands of distinct CDR3 sequences, 20% seen once; the top ten hold 7.5% to 9%. The material sequenced was blood, either unsorted or a sorted T cell fraction (not recorded which). These receptors were collected from a male donor with ankylosing spondylitis or in good health (not recorded which). Both conserved end residues are part of each CDR3. A D gene is named only where the DNA matches it firmly. Expanded clones get a size class; other rows say once, few or many, or leave the size out.

clone size: few; J gene: TRBJ2-3; D gene: -; CDR3 length: 14; V gene: TRBV5-1; CDR3 protein: CASSPDPTGDTQYF; CDR3 DNA: TGCGCCAGCAGCCCGGACCCCACCGGAGATACGCAGTATTTT
clone size: many; J gene: TRBJ2-1; D gene: -; CDR3 length: 15; V gene: TRBV9; CDR3 protein: CASSVGQSSYNEQFF; CDR3 DNA: TGTGCCAGCAGCGTAGGCCAGAGCTCCTACAATGAGCAGTTCTTC
clone size: -; J gene: TRBJ2-3; D gene: TRBD2; CDR3 length: 16; V gene: TRBV3-1; CDR3 protein: CASSPGLARDTDTQYF; CDR3 DNA: TGTGCCAGCAGCCCCGGACTAGCGAGAGACACAGATACGCAGTATTTT
clone size: many; J gene: TRBJ2-1; D gene: TRBD2; CDR3 length: 15; V gene: TRBV29-1; CDR3 protein: CSVAGGSFSYNEQFF; CDR3 DNA: TGCAGCGTTGCGGGCGGGAGTTTCTCCTACAATGAGCAGTTCTTC
clone size: -; J gene: TRBJ1-2; D gene: -; CDR3 length: 13; V gene: TRBV3-1; CDR3 protein: CASSPTDRRGYTF; CDR3 DNA: TGTGCCAGCAGCCCGACGGACCGACGAGGCTACACCTTC
clone size: few; J gene: TRBJ2-2; D gene: -; CDR3 length: 15; V gene: TRBV12-3/TRBV12-4; CDR3 protein: CASRHTGSNTGELFF; CDR3 DNA: TGTGCCAGCAGGCATACAGGGTCCAACACCGGGGAGCTGTTTTTT
clone size: few; J gene: TRBJ2-3; D gene: -; CDR3 length: 12; V gene: TRBV5-1; CDR3 protein: CASSLVQDTQYF; CDR3 DNA: TGCGCCAGCAGCTTGGTCCAAGATACGCAGTATTTT
clone size: few; J gene: TRBJ1-5; D gene: -; CDR3 length: 14; V gene: TRBV20-1; CDR3 protein: CSAAGHFSNQPQHF; CDR3 DNA: TGCAGTGCCGCAGGACACTTTAGCAATCAGCCCCAGCATTTT
clone size: -; J gene: TRBJ1-1; D gene: -; CDR3 length: 14; V gene: TRBV7-9; CDR3 protein: CASSLTRGRTEAFF; CDR3 DNA: TGTGCCAGCAGCTTAACGAGGGGGAGGACTGAAGCTTTCTTT
clone size: few; J gene: TRBJ2-2; D gene: -; CDR3 length: 13; V gene: TRBV6-6; CDR3 protein: CASILANTGELFF; CDR3 DNA: TGTGCCAGCATTCTAGCGAACACCGGGGAGCTGTTTTTT
clone size: -; J gene: TRBJ2-5; D gene: TRBD1; CDR3 length: 14; V gene: TRBV18; CDR3 protein: CASSADRNQETQYF; CDR3 DNA: TGTGCCAGCTCGGCGGACAGGAACCAAGAGACCCAGTACTTC
clone size: -; J gene: TRBJ2-2; D gene: -; CDR3 length: 17; V gene: TRBV3-1; CDR3 protein: CASSQDLGILNTGELFF; CDR3 DNA: TGTGCCAGCAGCCAAGACTTGGGGATACTGAACACCGGGGAGCTGTTTTTT
clone size: many; J gene: TRBJ2-5; D gene: -; CDR3 length: 14; V gene: TRBV20-1; CDR3 protein: CSARDGQLQETQYF; CDR3 DNA: TGCAGTGCTAGAGACGGACAGCTCCAAGAGACCCAGTACTTC
clone size: -; J gene: TRBJ2-3; D gene: -; CDR3 length: 16; V gene: TRBV20-1; CDR3 protein: CSARDSLVGRTDTQYF; CDR3 DNA: TGCAGTGCTAGAGACTCACTAGTGGGCCGCACAGATACGCAGTATTTT
clone size: -; J gene: TRBJ1-3; D gene: -; CDR3 length: 15; V gene: TRBV6-1; CDR3 protein: CASSPLVGAGNTIYF; CDR3 DNA: TGTGCCAGCAGTCCCCTCGTGGGAGCTGGAAACACCATATATTTT
clone size: -; J gene: TRBJ2-3; D gene: -; CDR3 length: 14; V gene: TRBV18; CDR3 protein: CASSPTAGQDTQYF; CDR3 DNA: TGTGCCAGCTCACCAACGGCGGGGCAAGATACGCAGTATTTT
clone size: -; J gene: TRBJ2-1; D gene: TRBD2; CDR3 length: 18; V gene: TRBV6-4; CDR3 protein: CASSDSGFSASGYNEQFF; CDR3 DNA: TGTGCCAGCAGTGACTCTGGTTTCTCGGCTAGCGGGTACAATGAGCAGTTCTTC
clone size: few; J gene: TRBJ1-5; D gene: -; CDR3 length: 14; V gene: TRBV9; CDR3 protein: CASSVDGAGQPQHF; CDR3 DNA: TGTGCCAGCAGCGTAGACGGGGCAGGTCAGCCCCAGCATTTT
clone size: once; J gene: TRBJ1-1; D gene: -; CDR3 length: 17; V gene: TRBV20-1; CDR3 protein: CSARESGSNILNTEAFF; CDR3 DNA: TGCAGTGCCCGGGAATCCGGGTCCAATATACTGAACACTGAAGCTTTCTTT
clone size: few; J gene: TRBJ2-4; D gene: TRBD2; CDR3 length: 15; V gene: TRBV20-1; CDR3 protein: CSAISGRGGGNIQYF; CDR3 DNA: TGCAGTGCAATTAGCGGGAGGGGGGGTGGAAACATTCAGTACTTC
clone size: -; J gene: TRBJ1-2; D gene: -; CDR3 length: 14; V gene: TRBV5-1; CDR3 protein: CASSGEGVSYGYTF; CDR3 DNA: TGCGCCAGCAGCGGCGAAGGGGTGAGCTATGGCTACACCTTC
clone size: few; J gene: TRBJ2-5; D gene: TRBD1; CDR3 length: 15; V gene: TRBV2; CDR3 protein: CASTPGQGYSQTQYF; CDR3 DNA: TGTGCCAGCACTCCGGGACAGGGGTATAGTCAGACCCAGTACTTC
clone size: -; J gene: TRBJ2-5; D gene: -; CDR3 length: 15; V gene: TRBV6-1; CDR3 protein: CASTQWQGGPETQYF; CDR3 DNA: TGTGCCAGCACTCAGTGGCAGGGCGGTCCAGAGACCCAGTACTTC
clone size: -; J gene: TRBJ2-2; D gene: TRBD1; CDR3 length: 14; V gene: TRBV19; CDR3 protein: CASNQGVNTGELFF; CDR3 DNA: TGTGCCAGTAACCAGGGGGTGAACACCGGGGAGCTGTTTTTT
clone size: -; J gene: TRBJ1-5; D gene: -; CDR3 length: 12; V gene: TRBV10-2; CDR3 protein: CASGDTNQPQHF; CDR3 DNA: TGCGCCAGCGGGGACACCAATCAGCCCCAGCATTTT
clone size: many; J gene: TRBJ2-1; D gene: TRBD2; CDR3 length: 16; V gene: TRBV27; CDR3 protein: CASSPSGRAFGNEQFF; CDR3 DNA: TGTGCCAGCAGTCCTAGCGGGAGGGCCTTCGGAAATGAGCAGTTCTTC
clone size: many; J gene: TRBJ2-4; D gene: -; CDR3 length: 12; V gene: TRBV6-5; CDR3 protein: CASSSGRDVQYF; CDR3 DNA: TGTGCCAGCAGTTCTGGGCGGGACGTTCAGTACTTC
clone size: many; J gene: TRBJ1-1; D gene: -; CDR3 length: 14; V gene: TRBV12-3/TRBV12-4; CDR3 protein: CASSSTGSNTEAFF; CDR3 DNA: TGTGCCAGCAGCTCTACAGGGTCAAACACTGAAGCTTTCTTT
clone size: many; J gene: TRBJ2-3; D gene: TRBD2; CDR3 length: 15; V gene: TRBV9; CDR3 protein: CASSVTSGTTDTQYF; CDR3 DNA: TGTGCCAGCAGCGTTACTAGCGGTACCACAGATACGCAGTATTTT
clone size: many; J gene: TRBJ2-1; D gene: -; CDR3 length: 14; V gene: TRBV18; CDR3 protein: CASSPASSYNEQFF; CDR3 DNA: TGTGCCAGCTCACCGGCTAGCTCCTACAATGAGCAGTTCTTC
clone size: few; J gene: TRBJ2-5; D gene: -; CDR3 length: 14; V gene: TRBV9; CDR3 protein: CASSVSGGIGTQYF; CDR3 DNA: TGTGCCAGCAGCGTCTCAGGAGGGATTGGGACCCAGTACTTC
clone size: many; J gene: TRBJ1-2; D gene: -; CDR3 length: 15; V gene: TRBV20-1; CDR3 protein: CSARDLDRANYGYTF; CDR3 DNA: TGCAGTGCTAGAGATCTGGACAGAGCAAACTATGGCTACACCTTC
clone size: -; J gene: TRBJ1-6; D gene: TRBD1; CDR3 length: 15; V gene: TRBV3-1; CDR3 protein: CASSQGQGFVAPLHF; CDR3 DNA: TGTGCCAGCAGCCAAGGACAGGGGTTCGTGGCACCCCTCCACTTT
clone size: -; J gene: TRBJ2-5; D gene: -; CDR3 length: 14; V gene: TRBV7-2; CDR3 protein: CASSLDLALETQYF; CDR3 DNA: TGTGCCAGCAGCTTAGACTTAGCTCTAGAGACCCAGTACTTC
clone size: many; J gene: TRBJ2-2; D gene: -; CDR3 length: 17; V gene: TRBV6-1; CDR3 protein: CASRAGGSAGGPGELFF; CDR3 DNA: TGTGCCAGCAGGGCAGGGGGCTCAGCGGGAGGTCCCGGGGAGCTGTTTTTT
clone size: few; J gene: TRBJ2-1; D gene: TRBD2; CDR3 length: 15; V gene: TRBV29-1; CDR3 protein: CSAEGSGGPFNEQFF; CDR3 DNA: TGCAGCGCCGAAGGTTCGGGGGGGCCGTTCAATGAGCAGTTCTTC
clone size: -; J gene: TRBJ2-5; D gene: TRBD2; CDR3 length: 14; V gene: TRBV4-2; CDR3 protein: CASSLGGASETQYF; CDR3 DNA: TGTGCCAGCAGCCTCGGGGGGGCATCGGAGACCCAGTACTTC
clone size: -; J gene: TRBJ2-3; D gene: -; CDR3 length: 13; V gene: TRBV5-1; CDR3 protein: CASSGRRADTQYF; CDR3 DNA: TGCGCCAGCAGCGGACGAAGGGCAGATACGCAGTATTTT
clone size: few; J gene: TRBJ2-2; D gene: TRBD1; CDR3 length: 17; V gene: TRBV3-1; CDR3 protein: CASSQDGQGRNTGELFF; CDR3 DNA: TGTGCCAGCAGCCAAGATGGACAGGGTAGGAACACCGGGGAGCTGTTTTTT
clone size: few; J gene: TRBJ2-2; D gene: TRBD2; CDR3 length: 16; V gene: TRBV5-1; CDR3 protein: CASSEGLAGYTGELFF; CDR3 DNA: TGCGCCAGCAGCGAAGGACTAGCGGGATACACCGGGGAGCTGTTTTTT
clone size: -; J gene: TRBJ2-2; D gene: TRBD2; CDR3 length: 12; V gene: TRBV10-3; CDR3 protein: CASLAGTGELFF; CDR3 DNA: TGTGCCAGCTTAGCGGGGACCGGGGAGCTGTTTTTT
clone size: many; J gene: TRBJ2-1; D gene: -; CDR3 length: 15; V gene: TRBV20-1; CDR3 protein: CSHGKGPDSYNEQFF; CDR3 DNA: TGCAGTCACGGGAAAGGACCCGACTCCTACAATGAGCAGTTCTTC
clone size: -; J gene: TRBJ2-3; D gene: -; CDR3 length: 14; V gene: TRBV6-2/TRBV6-3; CDR3 protein: CASRKGRGTDTQYF; CDR3 DNA: TGTGCCAGCAGAAAGGGACGGGGCACAGATACGCAGTATTTT
clone size: many; J gene: TRBJ2-6; D gene: -; CDR3 length: 13; V gene: TRBV6-1; CDR3 protein: CASSGSGANVLTF; CDR3 DNA: TGTGCCAGTTCAGGCTCTGGGGCCAACGTCCTGACTTTC
clone size: few; J gene: TRBJ2-3; D gene: -; CDR3 length: 19; V gene: TRBV27; CDR3 protein: CASSLLAPLGLATTDTQYF; CDR3 DNA: TGTGCCAGCAGTCTCTTAGCCCCTCTAGGGCTAGCGACAACAGATACGCAGTATTTT
clone size: -; J gene: TRBJ2-2; D gene: -; CDR3 length: 12; V gene: TRBV29-1; CDR3 protein: CSVYRVSGELFF; CDR3 DNA: TGCAGCGTATACAGGGTTTCCGGGGAGCTGTTTTTT
clone size: many; J gene: TRBJ2-3; D gene: -; CDR3 length: 14; V gene: TRBV20-1; CDR3 protein: CSALSGRGGHTQYF; CDR3 DNA: TGCAGTGCGCTGAGCGGCAGAGGGGGGCATACGCAGTATTTT
clone size: few; J gene: TRBJ1-2; D gene: -; CDR3 length: 13; V gene: TRBV5-1; CDR3 protein: CASSRDLSSGYTF; CDR3 DNA: TGCGCCAGCAGCCGGGATCTTTCCAGTGGCTACACCTTC
clone size: few; J gene: TRBJ2-2; D gene: -; CDR3 length: 14; V gene: TRBV28; CDR3 protein: CASSLTAGSGELFF; CDR3 DNA: TGTGCCAGCAGTCTGACAGCGGGCAGCGGGGAGCTGTTTTTT
clone size: few; J gene: TRBJ2-2; D gene: -; CDR3 length: 15; V gene: TRBV28; CDR3 protein: CASSYQPRGTGELFF; CDR3 DNA: TGTGCCAGCAGTTACCAGCCCCGGGGCACCGGGGAGCTGTTTTTT
clone size: -; J gene: TRBJ2-5; D gene: TRBD2; CDR3 length: 14; V gene: TRBV20-1; CDR3 protein: CSASRTSGSQTQYF; CDR3 DNA: TGCAGTGCTAGCCGGACTAGCGGGAGTCAGACCCAGTACTTC
clone size: once; J gene: TRBJ2-2; D gene: TRBD1; CDR3 length: 15; V gene: TRBV20-1; CDR3 protein: CSASVQGEYTGELFF; CDR3 DNA: TGCAGTGCTAGTGTACAGGGGGAGTACACCGGGGAGCTGTTTTTT
clone size: -; J gene: TRBJ2-2; D gene: -; CDR3 length: 16; V gene: TRBV5-1; CDR3 protein: CASSLARGGNSGELFF; CDR3 DNA: TGCGCCAGCAGCTTGGCTCGTGGGGGAAACTCCGGGGAGCTGTTTTTT